The clone carrying this TCR beta chain showed up just a few times. The antigen remains undetermined. The data originate from a study of T-cell reconstitution after alpha-beta-depleted transplantation in children. The TCRbeta library incorporated unique molecular identifiers. TCRdb recomputed calls from the PCR reads with MiXCR, one row per CDR3 protein. The profile shows 95,000 to 150,000 distinct CDR3 sequences, roughly 24% of them singletons. V lost 7 bases to trimming and J lost 1 base, with 5 bases between them. Germline CDR1 and CDR2: MNHNY and SVGAGI (reference sequence). This CDR3 has 12 residues. Study-wide results and limits: Where some patients showed high TCRbeta diversity at day 60, it came from recipient T cells and thymic progenitors that had survived.

The sequences come from PBMCs, mostly from graft donor cells, collected 180 days after TCRalphabeta/CD19-depleted stem cell transplant. This sequence originates from a male patient between 2 and 10 years old who had a stem cell transplant for chronic granulomatous disease, so the T cells may come from the graft donor. The V gene is TRBV6-6, the J gene TRBJ1-5; no reliable D call. CDR3 coding DNA: TGTGCCAGCACGAACAGCAATCAGCCCCAGCATTTT. It is translated as CASTNSNQPQHF.